A selection of T cell receptor beta chains follows, all from one sample in a study of blood T cell repertoires in COVID-19. Some clones are missing from TCRdb's copy, which holds only in-frame ones; the method was immunoSEQ multiplex PCR. The table includes more than 90,000 clones, less than 80% detected once. The specimen was peripheral blood. The receptor set was obtained from a man aged 45-60 years with acute or convalescent COVID-19. Each CDR3 is given with its conserved first and last residue. The order of the fields is D gene, V gene, J gene, clone size, CDR3 DNA, CDR3 protein. The D gene is left open where the match is weak. Size values are once, few and many counts, or a class for expanded clones, and some rows have none.

d_gene: .
v_gene: TRBV7-9
j_gene: TRBJ2-7
abundance: few
CDR3nt: TGTGCCAGCAGTTCCTGGCCAGGCTCCTACGAGCAGTACTTC
CDR3aa: CASSSWPGSYEQYF

d_gene: .
v_gene: TRBV19
j_gene: TRBJ1-5
abundance: .
CDR3nt: TGTGCCAGTAGTATCCGAGGGCCCCAGCATTTT
CDR3aa: CASSIRGPQHF

d_gene: .
v_gene: TRBV10-2
j_gene: TRBJ1-5
abundance: .
CDR3nt: TGCGCCAGCAGTGACAGGGATAGCAATCAGCCCCAGCATTTT
CDR3aa: CASSDRDSNQPQHF

d_gene: .
v_gene: TRBV5-1
j_gene: TRBJ2-1
abundance: once
CDR3nt: TGCGCCAGCAGCTTGGAAGAGGGGGGGAATGAGCAGTTCTTC
CDR3aa: CASSLEEGGNEQFF

d_gene: .
v_gene: TRBV10-2
j_gene: TRBJ2-1
abundance: few
CDR3nt: TGCGCCAGCAGTCTACAGGGCAGCAATGAGCAGTTCTTC
CDR3aa: CASSLQGSNEQFF

d_gene: TRBD1
v_gene: TRBV5-6
j_gene: TRBJ1-1
abundance: .
CDR3nt: TGTGCCAGCAGCTCCCGGGACAGGGGGTCGGCCACTGAAGCTTTCTTT
CDR3aa: CASSSRDRGSATEAFF

d_gene: TRBD1
v_gene: TRBV7-8
j_gene: TRBJ1-1
abundance: .
CDR3nt: TGTGCCAGCAGCTTCAGACAGGGGGTGATCAACACTGAAGCTTTCTTT
CDR3aa: CASSFRQGVINTEAFF

d_gene: .
v_gene: TRBV13
j_gene: TRBJ1-6
abundance: once
CDR3nt: TGTGCCAGCAGTACAGGGACGCCACCCCTCCACTTT
CDR3aa: CASSTGTPPLHF

d_gene: TRBD1
v_gene: TRBV3-1/TRBV3-2
j_gene: TRBJ2-5
abundance: .
CDR3nt: TGTGCCAGCAGCCAAGATGACCGGTTCGGGACAGGTCAAGAGACCCAGTACTTC
CDR3aa: CASSQDDRFGTGQETQYF

d_gene: TRBD1
v_gene: TRBV7-9
j_gene: TRBJ2-5
abundance: .
CDR3nt: TGTGCCAGCAGCTTAGGGACAGGGGGCCCCACCCAGTACTTC
CDR3aa: CASSLGTGGPTQYF

d_gene: TRBD1
v_gene: TRBV14
j_gene: TRBJ2-5
abundance: once
CDR3nt: TGTGCCAGCAGCCAGCGGACAGGGGGATCAGAGACCCAGTACTTC
CDR3aa: CASSQRTGGSETQYF

d_gene: TRBD1
v_gene: TRBV19
j_gene: TRBJ2-1
abundance: .
CDR3nt: TGTGCCAGTAGTATATCCCCTTCCGGGACAGGGATCCGCAATGAGCAGTTCTTC
CDR3aa: CASSISPSGTGIRNEQFF

d_gene: TRBD2
v_gene: TRBV11-2
j_gene: TRBJ2-5
abundance: .
CDR3nt: TGTGCCAGCAGGAGGGACGGGGGGGCCCCCCGAGAGACCCAGTACTTC
CDR3aa: CASRRDGGAPRETQYF

d_gene: .
v_gene: TRBV5-6
j_gene: TRBJ1-6
abundance: .
CDR3nt: TGTGCCAGCAGGGGGGCAGGGGCTCCGGCCCTCCACTTT
CDR3aa: CASRGAGAPALHF

d_gene: .
v_gene: TRBV6-5
j_gene: TRBJ1-2
abundance: .
CDR3nt: TGTGCCAGCACCGGAGGGAGCGGTATCTATGGCTACACCTTC
CDR3aa: CASTGGSGIYGYTF

d_gene: TRBD1
v_gene: TRBV28
j_gene: TRBJ2-2
abundance: once
CDR3nt: TGTGCCAGCAGTTTATTGGGACAGGGGCCTTACACCGGGGAGCTGTTTTTT
CDR3aa: CASSLLGQGPYTGELFF

d_gene: .
v_gene: TRBV28
j_gene: TRBJ2-7
abundance: few
CDR3nt: TGTGCCAGCAGGCCATCAGGACCTCACGGGAAGTACTTC
CDR3aa: CASRPSGPHGKYF

d_gene: TRBD2
v_gene: TRBV7-8
j_gene: TRBJ2-5
abundance: .
CDR3nt: TGTGCCAGCCGACTAGCGGGAAGAGAGACCCAGTACTTC
CDR3aa: CASRLAGRETQYF